This section outlines one T cell receptor (beta chain) sequence together with its context. V lost 2 bases, J lost 8 bases, and 10 bases stayed unmatched. The CDR3 loop spans 15 amino acids. Germline CDR1 SGHTA, CDR2 FQGTGA. This specimen belongs to a study of T cell responses to AZD1222 COVID-19 vaccine. Here immunoSEQ multiplex PCR was the method, and the copy in TCRdb shows in-frame clones only, minus some. The table shows approximately 150,000 clones, with approximately 89% occurring only once. The V call is TRBV7-3, the J call TRBJ1-2; 8 nucleotides agree with TRBD1. This receptor was identified in an adult who received the AZD1222 COVID-19 vaccine. Sequenced material: peripheral blood, taken 28 days after the second AZD1222 dose. CDR3: CASSLGAGGEGGYTF. The CDR3 bases are TGTGCCAGCAGCTTAGGGGCAGGGGGCGAAGGAGGCTACACCTTC.